This T cell receptor (beta chain) was documented in a study of shared T cell receptors in the human thymus. CDR3 length equals 16 residues. V lost 4 bases and J lost 3, with 16 bases in between. CDR1 and CDR2 (germline): MNHNS, SASEGT. The assay was immunoSEQ multiplex PCR, and TCRdb's table has in-frame clones only and misses some. The sample contains 650,000 to 950,000 clones, 80% to 90% of which appear only once. The data also belong to a second study, concerning human thymus T cells. From that second work: Blood and thymic repertoires both appeared biased in V and J gene usage. Unrelated individuals had highly overlapping thymic repertoires, as reported in related research.

Specimen: thymocytes. This clonotype originated in a girl younger than two with a congenital heart defect. The genes are TRBV6-1 and TRBJ1-5; no clear D gene. The CDR3 DNA follows: TGTGCCAGCAGTGGGAAACAGAAACCGACCAATCAGCCCCAGCATTTT. Amino acid sequence: CASSGKQKPTNQPQHF.